This T cell receptor (beta chain) was profiled in a study of blood T cell repertoires in COVID-19. Study-wide background: The United States, Italy and Spain provided the acute and convalescent COVID-19 samples. The analysed material was cDNA or gDNA that came from T cells, B-cell-depleted T cells, or PBMCs.

This clone was detected a few times. V lost 4 bases and J lost 3, with 10 bases in between. This CDR3 is 13 amino acids long. Germline CDR1 and CDR2: SGHKS and YYEKEE (reference sequence). Authors' processing steps: It was from reference gene primer amplification that nucleated cell counts were estimated. The repertoire was sequenced with immunoSEQ multiplex PCR; TCRdb's copy has only in-frame clones and lacks some. D and trimming were read from the DNA, whereas the V and J calls and clone size are those reported in that table. The table has roughly 130,000 clones, 60% to 85% seen once. The receptor's source is a man aged 45-60 years with acute or convalescent COVID-19. The chain is built from TRBV5-5 and TRBJ1-2; D remains unclear. Sequenced material: peripheral blood. The CDR3 spells CASSLGNDYGYTF. The CDR3 DNA follows: TGTGCCAGCAGCCTCGGTAATGACTATGGCTACACCTTC. Full variable domain (remainder filled in from reference TRBV5-5 and TRBJ1-2): DAGVTQSPTHLIKTRGQQVTLRCSPISGHKSVSWYQQVLGQGPQFIFQYYEKEERGRGNFPDRFSARQFPNYSSELNVNALLLGDSALYLCASSLGNDYGYTFGSGTRLTVV.